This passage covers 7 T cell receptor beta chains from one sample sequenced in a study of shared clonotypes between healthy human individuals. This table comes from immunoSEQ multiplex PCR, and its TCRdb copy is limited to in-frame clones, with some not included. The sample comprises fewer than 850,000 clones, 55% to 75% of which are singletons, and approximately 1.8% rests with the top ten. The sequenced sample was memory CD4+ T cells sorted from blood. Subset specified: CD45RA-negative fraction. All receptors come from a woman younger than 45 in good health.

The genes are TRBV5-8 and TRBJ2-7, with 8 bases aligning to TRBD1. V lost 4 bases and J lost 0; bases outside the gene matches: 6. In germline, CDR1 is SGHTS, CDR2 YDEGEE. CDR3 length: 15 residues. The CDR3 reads CASSARDRSSYEQYF. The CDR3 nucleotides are TGTGCCAGCAGCGCCCGGGACAGGAGCTCCTACGAGCAGTACTTC.

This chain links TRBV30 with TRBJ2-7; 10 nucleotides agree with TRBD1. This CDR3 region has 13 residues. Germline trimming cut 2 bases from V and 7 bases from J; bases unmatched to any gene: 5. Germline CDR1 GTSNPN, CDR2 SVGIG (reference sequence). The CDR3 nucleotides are TGTGCCTGGAGTTCGGACAGGGGGTTTGAGCAGTACTTC. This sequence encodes CAWSSDRGFEQYF. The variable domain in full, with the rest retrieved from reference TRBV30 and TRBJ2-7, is SQTIHQWPATLVQPVGSPLSLECTVEGTSNPNLYWYRQAAGRGLQLLFYSVGIGQISSEVPQNLSASRPQDRQFILSSKKLLLSDSGFYLCAWSSDRGFEQYFGPGTRLTVT.

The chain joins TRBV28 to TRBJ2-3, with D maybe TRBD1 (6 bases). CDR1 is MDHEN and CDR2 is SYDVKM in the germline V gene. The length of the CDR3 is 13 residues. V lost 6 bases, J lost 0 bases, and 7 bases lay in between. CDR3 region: CASRGQSTDTQYF. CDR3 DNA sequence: TGTGCCAGCAGAGGACAGAGCACAGATACGCAGTATTTT. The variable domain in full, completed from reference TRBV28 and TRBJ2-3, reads DVKVTQSSRYLVKRTGEKVFLECVQDMDHENMFWYRQDPGLGLRLIYFSYDVKMKEKGDIPEGYSVSREKKERFSLILESASTNQTSMYLCASRGQSTDTQYFGPGTRLTVL.

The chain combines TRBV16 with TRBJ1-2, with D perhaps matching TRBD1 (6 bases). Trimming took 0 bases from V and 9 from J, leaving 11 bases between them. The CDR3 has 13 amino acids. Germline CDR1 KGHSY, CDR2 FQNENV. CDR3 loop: CASSQSRDNSYTF. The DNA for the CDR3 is TGTGCCAGCAGCCAATCTAGGGACAACAGCTACACCTTC. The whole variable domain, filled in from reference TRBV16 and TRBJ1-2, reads GEEVAQTPKHLVRGEGQKAKLYCAPIKGHSYVFWYQQVLKNEFKFLISFQNENVFDETGMPKERFSAKCLPNSPCSLEIQATKLEDSAVYFCASSQSRDNSYTFGSGTRLTVV.

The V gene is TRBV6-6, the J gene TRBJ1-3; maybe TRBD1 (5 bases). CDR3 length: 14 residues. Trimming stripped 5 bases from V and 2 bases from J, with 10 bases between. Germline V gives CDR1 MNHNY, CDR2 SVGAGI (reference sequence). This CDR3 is CASSDRGTGNTIYF. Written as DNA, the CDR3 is TGTGCCAGCAGTGACCGGGGGACTGGAAACACCATATATTTT.

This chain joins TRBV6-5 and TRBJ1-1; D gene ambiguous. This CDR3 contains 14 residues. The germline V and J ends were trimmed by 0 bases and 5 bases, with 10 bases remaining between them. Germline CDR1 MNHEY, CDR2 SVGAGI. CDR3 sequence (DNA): TGTGCCAGCAGTTACTCGAGGGTAGCAACTGAAGCTTTCTTT. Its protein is CASSYSRVATEAFF.

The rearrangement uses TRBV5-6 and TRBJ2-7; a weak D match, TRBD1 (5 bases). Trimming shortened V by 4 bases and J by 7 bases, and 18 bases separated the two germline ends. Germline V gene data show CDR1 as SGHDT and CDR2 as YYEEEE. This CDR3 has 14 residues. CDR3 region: CASSTWTQPREQYF. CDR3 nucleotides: TGTGCCAGCAGCACCTGGACACAGCCCAGAGAGCAGTACTTC.